These 5 T cell receptor beta chains were sequenced from one sample in a study of T cells in Graves' hyperthyroidism and ophthalmopathy (dated by TCRdb to between 2018 and 2021). Receptor amplification or capture employed multiplex PCR. Sequencing was carried out with an Illumina HiSeq 2000. Amplification of TCR beta CDR3 regions was carried out from RNA transcripts. For the first round of RT-PCR on the TCR CDR3, the HTBI primer set was used together with the Qiagen OneStep RT-PCR kit. Through fastp at Q25 and MiXCR, TCRdb rebuilt clones from the public reads, retaining in-frame beta chains. For every CDR3 protein sequence, its rows merge into one entry that carries the most common genes and DNA. Recorded for this sample are some 270,000 distinct CDR3 sequences; approximately 13% of them occurred a single time. The ten largest make up less than 8% of the sample. The source material was blood. The receptors derive from a woman in her thirties or forties with Graves' hyperthyroidism.

The rearrangement joins TRBV7-8 to TRBJ2-1, with 9 positions matching TRBD1. V was pared by 5 bases and J by 4 bases, with 9 bases of the junction left unmatched. Germline lookup yields CDR1 SGHVS and CDR2 FQNEAQ. CDR3 length: 16 amino acids. The chain's CDR3 is CASSPRTGVQYNEQFF. The CDR3 DNA sequence: TGTGCCAGCAGCCCCAGGACAGGGGTCCAATACAATGAGCAGTTCTTC.

This clonotype was found many times. This chain uses TRBV20-1 with TRBJ1-6; D gene unclear. The CDR3 loop spans 13 amino acids. Germline V gives CDR1 DFQATT, CDR2 SNEGSKA (reference sequence). V shed 1 base and J shed 10 bases, with 11 bases lying between them. CDR3 nucleotides: TGCAGTGCTAGAGTGGGTGATCAATCACCCCTCCACTTT. It codes for CSARVGDQSPLHF.

V gene TRBV18 combines with J gene TRBJ2-7; unclear D gene. The CDR3 runs 14 residues. Germline CDR1 and CDR2: KGHSH and LQKENI. Trimming left V 1 base short and J 7 bases short, with 14 bases between. The CDR3 bases are TGTGCCAGCTCACCACAGGGTTCAATTAGGGAGCAGTACTTC. Its protein is CASSPQGSIREQYF.

This clonotype came up many times. The V call is TRBV28, the J call TRBJ1-6; 9 bases agree with TRBD1. V gave up 3 bases and J gave up 11 bases; unmatched junction bases: 8. This CDR3 has 15 residues. The germline gives CDR1 MDHEN, CDR2 SYDVKM. This CDR3 reads CASSLTGGKRAPLHF. CDR3 coding DNA: TGTGCCAGCAGTTTGACAGGGGGAAAAAGAGCACCCCTCCACTTT.

There are a few counts of this clonotype. This chain links TRBV28 with TRBJ2-7; perhaps TRBD2 as D (6 bases). The V and J ends lost 2 bases and 0 bases respectively, with 14 bases between them. From germline, CDR1 is MDHEN and CDR2 SYDVKM. This CDR3 spans 16 amino acids. The CDR3 DNA is TGTGCCAGCAGTTTAATCCAGGCGGGGAGCTCCTACGAGCAGTACTTC. Translated, it gives CASSLIQAGSSYEQYF.